These 13 T cell receptor beta chains came from one sample sequenced in a study of immune evolution from preneoplasia to lung adenocarcinoma. TCRdb's copy holds only in-frame clones and misses some; the assay was immunoSEQ multiplex PCR. The sample lists about 4,300 clones; approximately 89% were seen once. Sequencing used FFPE lung adenocarcinoma in situ tissue. The receptors stem from a person aged 55-85 years with lung adenocarcinoma.

The J gene is TRBJ1-1, the V gene TRBV6-6; D not certain. CDR1 MNHNY and CDR2 SVGAGI come from the germline V gene (reference sequence). This CDR3 contains 14 residues. The ends were cut back, 4 bases at V and 9 bases at J, with 18 bases in the middle. The CDR3 here is CASSFDWAVDKAFF. The CDR3 coding sequence is TGTGCCAGCAGTTTTGATTGGGCAGTGGATAAAGCTTTCTTT.

The chain joins TRBV13 to TRBJ1-2; D remains unclear. This CDR3 is built from 14 residues. Germline CDR1 reads PRHDT; CDR2 reads FYEKMQ (reference sequence). The V end lost 5 bases, the J end lost 8 bases, and 18 bases lay between the germline ends. The CDR3 loop is CASSSGGGMRGYTF. In nucleotides, the CDR3 is TGTGCCAGCAGCAGCGGAGGCGGGATGCGGGGCTACACCTTC.

J is TRBJ1-2 and V is TRBV6-5; unclear D gene. Germline-derived CDR1 and CDR2 are MNHEY and SVGAGI. The CDR3 covers 16 residues. V was shortened by 0 bases and J by 8 bases, with 19 bases between the two germline ends. DNA for the CDR3: TGTGCCAGCAGTTACTCGATGTCGCAGGCCGTATCAGGCTACACCTTC. Protein sequence: CASSYSMSQAVSGYTF.

The chain uses TRBV7-2 and TRBJ2-1; 14 bases agree with TRBD2. CDR1 and CDR2 (germline): SGHTA, FQGNSA. The CDR3 consists of 17 residues. V shed 5 bases, J shed 3 bases, and the junction held 6 bases outside the gene matches. The CDR3 nucleotides read TGTGCCAGCAGCCCGAGACTAGCGGGAGGGTTCTACAATGAGCAGTTCTTC. The encoded protein is CASSPRLAGGFYNEQFF. Complete variable domain (other parts from reference TRBV7-2 and TRBJ2-1): GAGVSQSPSNKVTEKGKDVELRCDPISGHTALYWYRQSLGQGLEFLIYFQGNSAPDKSGLPSDRFSAERTGGSVSTLTIQRTQQEDSAVYLCASSPRLAGGFYNEQFFGPGTRLTVL.

The chain links TRBV15 to TRBJ1-2, with D perhaps TRBD1 (6 bases). Trimming left V 2 bases short and J 6 bases short, with 10 bases between. Germline loops: CDR1 LNHNV, CDR2 YYDKDF (reference sequence). CDR3 length: 13 amino acids. This chain's CDR3 is CATSRTTGNGYTF. CDR3 DNA: TGTGCCACCAGCAGAACCACAGGGAATGGCTACACCTTC.

The chain has TRBV27 and TRBJ2-3, with 14 bases fitting TRBD2. This CDR3 has 16 amino acids. Germline V gene sequence: CDR1 MNHEY, CDR2 SMNVEV (reference sequence). After removal of 2 bases from V and 5 bases from J, the junction contained 3 bases not matched to a gene. The CDR3 bases are TGTGCCAGCAGTTTAAGACTAGCGGGAGGGGAAGATACGCAGTATTTT. Its protein product is CASSLRLAGGEDTQYF.

The chain has TRBV2 and TRBJ2-4, with no clear D. V lost 7 bases and J lost 3, with 10 bases in between. This CDR3 is 13 amino acids long. Looked up from germline, CDR1 is SNHLY and CDR2 is FYNNEI. The CDR3 coding sequence is TGTGCCAGCAAAATGGCCGACAAAAACATTCAGTACTTC. It yields the protein CASKMADKNIQYF.

V and J are TRBV28 and TRBJ1-1; unclear D gene. V was cut by 4 bases and J by 3 bases, with 12 bases left in between. Germline V CDR1 and CDR2: MDHEN, SYDVKM. The CDR3 length is 14 residues. For the CDR3, the DNA is TGTGCCAGCAGTTCCCCGGGGAGGGACACTGAAGCTTTCTTT. This translates into CASSSPGRDTEAFF.

This clone was observed a few times. This chain joins TRBV5-4 and TRBJ1-1, with D tentatively TRBD1 (5 bases). This CDR3 is built from 13 residues. Germline V CDR1 and CDR2: SGHNT, YYREEE (reference sequence). With 1 base removed from V and 3 bases from J, the gap between germline ends came to 7 bases. CDR3 loop: CASSLSGDTEAFF. Here the CDR3 DNA reads TGTGCCAGCAGCTTGTCGGGGGACACTGAAGCTTTCTTT. The full variable domain, its missing parts supplied by reference TRBV5-4 and TRBJ1-1, is ETGVTQSPTHLIKTRGQQVTLRCSSQSGHNTVSWYQQALGQGPQFIFQYYREEENGRGNFPPRFSGLQFPNYSSELNVNALELDDSALYLCASSLSGDTEAFFGQGTRLTVV.

The V call is TRBV4-1, the J call TRBJ2-5; 9 bases align to TRBD2. This CDR3 region has 16 residues. Germline assignment: CDR1 MGHRA and CDR2 YSYEKL. Unmatched junction bases numbered 11, after V lost 4 bases and J lost 5 bases. The CDR3 DNA follows: TGCGCCAGCAGCCGCGGGACTAGCCCTGAAGGGGAGACCCAGTACTTC. Translating it yields CASSRGTSPEGETQYF.

The chain carries TRBV28 and TRBJ2-7; tentatively, D is TRBD2 (7 bases). There are 14 residues in the CDR3. Per germline, CDR1 MDHEN and CDR2 SYDVKM. Trimming pared 3 bases from V and 5 bases from J, leaving 14 bases between. Here the CDR3 DNA reads TGTGCCAGCAGTTTGGGGGGGGCTTTGAACGAGCAGTACTTC. Amino acids: CASSLGGALNEQYF.

The chain has TRBV18 and TRBJ1-4; 8 positions match TRBD1. CDR1 and CDR2 from the germline V gene are KGHSH and LQKENI. The trim removed 6 bases at V and 8 bases at J, leaving 8 bases unmatched. This CDR3 spans 14 amino acids. The CDR3, as DNA: TGTGCCAGCTCCCCGGACAGGGCCAGGGAAAAACTGTTTTTT. Its protein product is CASSPDRAREKLFF. The whole variable domain, remainder taken from reference TRBV18 and TRBJ1-4, is NAGVMQNPRHLVRRRGQEARLRCSPMKGHSHVYWYRQLPEEGLKFMVYLQKENIIDESGMPKERFSAEFPKEGPSILRIQQVVRGDSAAYFCASSPDRAREKLFFGSGTQLSVL.

The chain recombines TRBV30 with TRBJ1-5; perhaps TRBD1 as D (6 bases). CDR1 and CDR2 from the germline V gene are GTSNPN and SVGIG (reference sequence). Trimming pared 3 bases from V and 1 base from J, leaving 10 bases between. CDR3 length equals 14 residues. The chain's CDR3 is CAWRATGSNQPQHF. As DNA, the CDR3 is TGTGCCTGGAGAGCCACAGGGAGCAATCAGCCCCAGCATTTT.